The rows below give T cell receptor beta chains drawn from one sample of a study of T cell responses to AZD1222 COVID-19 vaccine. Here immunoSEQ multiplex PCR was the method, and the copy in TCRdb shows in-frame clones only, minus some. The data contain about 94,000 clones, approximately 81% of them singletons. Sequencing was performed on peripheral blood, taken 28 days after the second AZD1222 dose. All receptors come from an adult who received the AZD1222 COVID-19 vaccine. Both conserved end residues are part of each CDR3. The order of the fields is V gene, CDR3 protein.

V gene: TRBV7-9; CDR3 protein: CASSFALGAGHTEAFF
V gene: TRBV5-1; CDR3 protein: CASSLSLNSQETQYF
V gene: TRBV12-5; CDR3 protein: CASGLSTAEAFF
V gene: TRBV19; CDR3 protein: CASSIHAGTSLTREQYF
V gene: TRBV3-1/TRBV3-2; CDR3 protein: CASSQEGGLTGELFF
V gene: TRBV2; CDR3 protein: CASRGTEFKNIQYF
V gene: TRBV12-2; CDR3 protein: CASRPPTGPQPQHF
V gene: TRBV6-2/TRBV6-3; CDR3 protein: CASSWRETQYF
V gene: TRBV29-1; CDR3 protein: CSVVVQPLRGTEAFF
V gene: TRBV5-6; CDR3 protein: CASSLEGRYSNYGYTF
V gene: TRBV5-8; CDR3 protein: CASSLKLDEQYF
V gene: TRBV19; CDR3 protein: CASSPTSGYYEQYF
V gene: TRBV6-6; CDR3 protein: CASSDHSGRTYEQYF
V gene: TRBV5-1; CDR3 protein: CASSYNLAGSDEQFF
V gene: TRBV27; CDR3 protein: CASNSAGGSYEQYF
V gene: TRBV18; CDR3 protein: CASSPLHLGETQYF
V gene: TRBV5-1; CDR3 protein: CASSLRSGLADTDTQYF
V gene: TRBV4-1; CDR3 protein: CASSLLHDTFGEQYF
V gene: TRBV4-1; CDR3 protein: CASSQQQGDAYEQYF
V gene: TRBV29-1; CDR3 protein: CSVEIGPYEQYF
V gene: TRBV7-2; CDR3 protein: CASSFLDRESDTQYF
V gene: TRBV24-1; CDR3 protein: CATSMRGETQYF
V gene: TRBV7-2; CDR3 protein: CASSLDRGNSPLHF